This TCR beta chain was profiled in a study of blood T cell repertoires in COVID-19. Assay: immunoSEQ multiplex PCR; the TCRdb copy retains only in-frame clones and omits some. Found here are approximately 450,000 clones, approximately 90% of them singletons; the top ten hold roughly 4%. The CDR3 consists of 14 residues. Germline V lookup: CDR1 MNHEY, CDR2 SVGAGI. The V and J genes are TRBV6-5 and TRBJ2-7; 9 bases match TRBD1. This receptor was identified in a woman aged 25-40 years with acute or convalescent COVID-19. Sequenced input: peripheral blood. The CDR3 is CANSPGQGGYEQYF. CDR3 coding DNA: TGTGCGAACTCCCCGGGACAGGGTGGGTACGAGCAGTACTTC.